The 3 T cell receptor beta chains reported below all come from one sample, sequenced in a study of prognosis after radiotherapy for stage I lung cancer. The TCR beta CDR3 region was amplified from genomic DNA, with two rounds of multiplex PCR being used for the amplification. Every TRBV and TRBJ gene had its own specific primer in first-round PCR. TCRdb reprocessed the multiplex PCR reads with MiXCR, giving one entry per CDR3 protein. Among about 35,000 distinct CDR3 sequences listed, 30% to 35% were seen once. Sequencing was performed on PBMCs, taken before or after stereotactic body radiation therapy (not recorded which). Receptor source: a donor over 45 with non-small cell lung cancer.

The V gene is TRBV3-1, the J gene TRBJ1-4, with unresolved D. The CDR3 runs 15 residues. Germline V gene lookup returns CDR1 LGHDT and CDR2 YNNKEL (reference sequence). Deletions cut 2 bases from V and 6 bases from J, with 13 bases between. CDR3 DNA sequence: TGTGCCAGCAGCCAAAAGCATGGAACAGATGAAAAACTGTTTTTT. Amino acids: CASSQKHGTDEKLFF.

This clonotype occurred many times. This rearrangement joins TRBV18 to TRBJ2-7, with D tentatively TRBD2 (8 bases). CDR3 length equals 16 residues. Deletions cut 1 base from V and 4 bases from J, with 17 bases between. Germline-derived CDR1 and CDR2 are KGHSH and LQKENI. Written as DNA, the CDR3 is TGTGCCAGCTCACCACAAGGGGGCCCTAGCGGGTACGAGCAGTACTTC. Translating it yields CASSPQGGPSGYEQYF.

This clonotype appeared many times. This sequence joins TRBV3-1 and TRBJ2-3; a possible D gene is TRBD1 (7 bases). In germline, CDR1 is LGHDT, CDR2 YNNKEL (reference sequence). V shed 3 bases and J shed 6 bases, with 13 bases lying between them. The length of the CDR3 is 14 residues. The CDR3 spells CASSHPTGRDTQYF. In nucleotides, the CDR3 is TGTGCCAGCAGCCATCCGACAGGGAGGGATACGCAGTATTTT.